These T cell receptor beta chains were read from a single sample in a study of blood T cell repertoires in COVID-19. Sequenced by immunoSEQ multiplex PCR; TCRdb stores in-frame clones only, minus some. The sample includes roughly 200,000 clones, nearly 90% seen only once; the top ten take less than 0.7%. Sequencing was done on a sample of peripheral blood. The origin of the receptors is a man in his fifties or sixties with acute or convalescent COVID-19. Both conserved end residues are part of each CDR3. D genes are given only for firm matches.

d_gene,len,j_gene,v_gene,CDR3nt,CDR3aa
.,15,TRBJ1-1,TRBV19,TGTGCCAGTAGTAAAATCGCCGTAGAGAACACTGAAGCTTTCTTT,CASSKIAVENTEAFF
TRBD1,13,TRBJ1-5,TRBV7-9,TGTGCCAGCAGCATGGACAGGGGTCAGCCCCAGCATTTT,CASSMDRGQPQHF
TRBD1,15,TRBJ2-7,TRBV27,TGTGCCAGCAGATTCGGACAGGGGTACACCTACGAGCAGTACTTC,CASRFGQGYTYEQYF
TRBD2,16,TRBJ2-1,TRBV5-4,TGTGCCAGCAGCTTGGCCGGCCTAGCGGGGTACAATGAGCAGTTCTTC,CASSLAGLAGYNEQFF
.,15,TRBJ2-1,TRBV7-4,TGTGCCAGCAGGTTCCTACGGGAGCGCGGGAATGAGCAGTTCTTC,CASRFLRERGNEQFF
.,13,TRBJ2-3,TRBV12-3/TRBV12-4,TGTGCCAGCACCCAAAGCGGACAGCTTCCGCAGTATTTT,CASTQSGQLPQYF
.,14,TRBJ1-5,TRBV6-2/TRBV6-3,TGTGCCAGCAGTTACTCCCGGGGTAATCAGCCCCAGCATTTT,CASSYSRGNQPQHF
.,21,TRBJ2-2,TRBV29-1,TGCAGCGTTGACGATTTCCCCAGGGGAATTGTATCTTATTTAAACACCGGGGAGCTGTTTTTT,CSVDDFPRGIVSYLNTGELFF
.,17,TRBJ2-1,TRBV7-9,TGTGCCAGCAGCCCACTACCGGCGGGGAGCTCCTACAATGAGCAGTTCTTC,CASSPLPAGSSYNEQFF
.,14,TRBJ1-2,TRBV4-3,TGCGCCAGCAGCCAAGGCCCCGGGTCCTATGGCTACACCTTC,CASSQGPGSYGYTF
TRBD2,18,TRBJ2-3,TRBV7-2,TGTGCCAGCAGCCTAGGACTAGCGGGGGCCCTTAGCACAGATACGCAGTATTTT,CASSLGLAGALSTDTQYF
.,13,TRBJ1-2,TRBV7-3,TGTGCCAGCAGCCTAAAAAGGGGATTTGGCTACACCTTC,CASSLKRGFGYTF
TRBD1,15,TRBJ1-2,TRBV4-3,TGCGCCAGCAGCCCCGGGACAGTCCTCTTCTATGGCTACACCTTC,CASSPGTVLFYGYTF
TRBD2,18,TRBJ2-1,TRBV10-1,TGCGCCAGCAGTGCCCGACTAGCGGGAGTTGGTCACTACAATGAGCAGTTCTTC,CASSARLAGVGHYNEQFF
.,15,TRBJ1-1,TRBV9,TGTGCCAGCAGCCAAAAGGGGGTAGGGAACACTGAAGCTTTCTTT,CASSQKGVGNTEAFF
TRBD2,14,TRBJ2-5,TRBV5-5,TGTGCCAGCAGCCTAGGGACTAGCAGAGAGACCCAGTACTTC,CASSLGTSRETQYF
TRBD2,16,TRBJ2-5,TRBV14,TGTGCCAGCAGCCGGACTAGCGGGAGGGCCGTAGAGACCCAGTACTTC,CASSRTSGRAVETQYF
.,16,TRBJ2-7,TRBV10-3,TGTGCCATCAGTGAGTCCAGGGGGAGGAGCTCCTACGAGCAGTACTTC,CAISESRGRSSYEQYF
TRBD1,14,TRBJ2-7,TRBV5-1,TGCGCCAGCAGCGACACGACAGGGCCCTACGAGCAGTACTTC,CASSDTTGPYEQYF
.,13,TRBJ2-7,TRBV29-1,TGCAGCGTAATTGAGACTAAGGCCTACGAGCAGTACTTC,CSVIETKAYEQYF
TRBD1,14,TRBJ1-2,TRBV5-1,TGCGCCAGCAGCTCCCAGGGGGCCCAGTATGGCTACACCTTC,CASSSQGAQYGYTF
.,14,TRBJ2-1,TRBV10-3,TGTGCCATCAGTGTCCGGGGTACCTACAATGAGCAGTTCTTC,CAISVRGTYNEQFF